This T cell receptor (beta chain) originates from a study of CD8 T cells in ankylosing spondylitis. This clonotype has only a few counts. The target antigen is unknown. Regarding the study as a whole: Seemingly characteristic of ankylosing spondylitis blood was a TCR beta motif consisting of about 8 highly homologous variants. Relatively rare in peripheral blood, disease-linked clones were also CD8+. Matched ankylosing spondylitis synovial fluid reportedly contained a significantly enriched population of disease-linked clones.

Germline CDR1 and CDR2: MNHEY and SMNVEV (reference sequence). The CDR3 is made up of 14 amino acids. Trimming shortened V by 3 bases and J by 0 bases, and 6 bases separated the two germline ends. A quantitative 5'-RACE method, one with molecular barcodes, was used to make TCR beta libraries. From the 5' RACE reads, TCRdb called clonotypes with MiXCR, one entry per CDR3 protein. The sample records 400,000 to 450,000 distinct CDR3 sequences, 15% to 20% being singletons. Sample: blood, either unsorted or a sorted T cell fraction (not recorded which). This receptor was obtained from a male donor with ankylosing spondylitis. This chain links TRBV27 with TRBJ1-5; D gene unclear. CDR3 in DNA: TGTGCCAGCAGTTTCGCGGATAGCAATCAGCCCCAGCATTTT. This encodes CASSFADSNQPQHF.